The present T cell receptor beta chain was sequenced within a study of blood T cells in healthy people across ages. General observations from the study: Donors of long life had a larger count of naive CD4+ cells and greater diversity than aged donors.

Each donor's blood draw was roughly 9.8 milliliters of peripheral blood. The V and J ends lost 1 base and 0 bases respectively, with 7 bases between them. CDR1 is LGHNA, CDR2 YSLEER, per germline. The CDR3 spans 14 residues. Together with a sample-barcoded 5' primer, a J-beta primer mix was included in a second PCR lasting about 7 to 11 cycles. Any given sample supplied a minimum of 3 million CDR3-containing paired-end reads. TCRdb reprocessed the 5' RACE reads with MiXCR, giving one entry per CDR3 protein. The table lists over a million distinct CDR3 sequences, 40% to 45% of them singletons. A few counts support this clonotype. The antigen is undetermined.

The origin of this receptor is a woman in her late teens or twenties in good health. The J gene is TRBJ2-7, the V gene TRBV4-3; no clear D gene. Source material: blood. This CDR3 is CASSQVSRSYEQYF. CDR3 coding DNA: TGCGCCAGCAGCCAAGTCAGCCGCTCCTACGAGCAGTACTTC.